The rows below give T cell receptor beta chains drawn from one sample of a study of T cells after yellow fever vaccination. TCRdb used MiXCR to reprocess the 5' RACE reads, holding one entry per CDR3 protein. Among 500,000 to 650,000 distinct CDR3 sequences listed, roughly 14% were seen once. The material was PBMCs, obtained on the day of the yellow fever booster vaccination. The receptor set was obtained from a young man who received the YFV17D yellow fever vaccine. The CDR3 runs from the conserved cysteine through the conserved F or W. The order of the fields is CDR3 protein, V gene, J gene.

CASSSSGWEQYF	TRBV7-2	TRBJ2-7
CASSLAGLLVNEQFF	TRBV7-2	TRBJ2-1
CASSLWPRLAGEGNEQFF	TRBV7-3	TRBJ2-1
CASSITTSNYGYTF	TRBV19	TRBJ1-2
CASSLGPGQGFFQPQHF	TRBV28	TRBJ1-5
CASSRPGLRGAEAFF	TRBV12-3/TRBV12-4	TRBJ1-1
CSARNALRNRPDTQYF	TRBV20-1	TRBJ2-3
CASSLTGNGYTF	TRBV12-3/TRBV12-4	TRBJ1-2
CASSLWGNSYEQYF	TRBV5-1	TRBJ2-7
CASSVLERAGELFF	TRBV5-1	TRBJ2-2
CSASRGSGFTDTQYF	TRBV20-1	TRBJ2-3
CASSPGSIGNTGELFF	TRBV4-3	TRBJ2-2
CASSLPPSATGGLYSPLHF	TRBV28	TRBJ1-6
CASSEVQGRGDTEAFF	TRBV6-1	TRBJ1-1
CASSLEGGVYYEQYF	TRBV7-9	TRBJ2-7
CASSLGVTPTQYF	TRBV7-9	TRBJ2-3
CASSYTGTGSGKLFF	TRBV6-5	TRBJ1-4
CAWSLGQGEVDTQYF	TRBV30	TRBJ2-3
CASSETGITGELFF	TRBV7-9	TRBJ2-2
CASSSAPSGSRETQYF	TRBV12-3/TRBV12-4	TRBJ2-5
CASGLRGSKNEQFF	TRBV12-5	TRBJ2-1
CASSSGGGSSYEQYF	TRBV5-1	TRBJ2-7
CASSGGLAGANTGELFF	TRBV5-6	TRBJ2-2
CASSSIPGPKAEQFF	TRBV7-2	TRBJ2-1